This T cell receptor beta chain was sequenced in a study of memory CD4+ T cells and cytomegalovirus serostatus. Study-level background: Of the healthy Belgian adults, several were CMV seropositive and about two dozen seronegative.

On this clone: Its antigen is not identified.

In the study's own analysis: Out-of-frame sequences were removed, leaving about 2,300,000 distinct TCRbeta sequences. Method: immunoSEQ multiplex PCR; TCRdb's copy keeps in-frame clones and lacks some. For V, J and clone size, that table is used; D and trimming come from the DNA. The table records roughly 86,000 clones, about four fifths of them present only once. The study's findings and limits: Repertoires predicted CMV serostatus with median bootstrapped AUC of approximately 0.94.

The sort gate was single viable CD3+CD4+CD8-CD45RO+ cells for memory CD4+ T cells. Germline V lookup: CDR1 LGHNA, CDR2 YNFKEQ. This CDR3 is 14 amino acids long. V was trimmed by 1 base and J by 0 bases, leaving 5 bases between them. The sequence was collected from an adult in good health and CMV-seropositive. What was sequenced was memory CD4+ T cells from blood. The chain uses TRBV4-2 and TRBJ2-3, with D hard to call. The CDR3 region has the DNA TGTGCCAGCAGCCAAGGGGAAAGCACAGATACGCAGTATTTT. Amino acid sequence: CASSQGESTDTQYF.